This passage covers 25 T cell receptor beta chains from one sample sequenced in a study of blood T cell repertoires in COVID-19. The assay was immunoSEQ multiplex PCR, and TCRdb's table has in-frame clones only and misses some. Of around 120,000 clones detected, less than 85% appear once; the ten largest clones hold more than 0.8%. The sequenced sample was peripheral blood. The receptors were gathered from a human donor with acute or convalescent COVID-19. The donor label of this sample is uncertain.

This clone was seen only a few times. The J gene is TRBJ2-2, the V gene TRBV6-5, with 9 positions matching TRBD1. Germline CDR1 reads MNHEY; CDR2 reads SVGAGI. With 4 bases clipped from V and 3 bases from J, the junction kept 0 bases outside the gene matches. The CDR3 has 14 amino acids. CDR3 sequence (DNA): TGTGCCAGCAGTTGGACAGGGGACACCGGGGAGCTGTTTTTT. Translating gives CASSWTGDTGELFF.

The DNA for the CDR3 is TGTGCCAGCATGAGGACAGGGCCACCCTATGGCTACACCTTC. The encoded protein is CASMRTGPPYGYTF. The V gene is TRBV6-5, the J gene TRBJ1-2, with 8 bases that match TRBD1. CDR1 and CDR2 from the germline V gene are MNHEY and SVGAGI. With V trimmed by 7 bases and J by 4 bases, 8 bases remained unmatched. The CDR3 is 14 amino acids.

The V and J genes are TRBV10-3 and TRBJ2-5; D is perhaps TRBD1 (6 bases). Germline CDR1 ENHRY, CDR2 SYGVKD. The CDR3 length is 14 residues. The V end lost 4 bases, the J end lost 5 bases, and 14 bases lay between the germline ends. In nucleotides, the CDR3 is TGTGCCATCAGTGCAACAGGGCCCAGGGAGACCCAGTACTTC. This sequence encodes CAISATGPRETQYF.

The gene calls are TRBV7-3 and TRBJ1-1; D not resolved. With 6 bases removed from V and 1 base from J, the gap between germline ends came to 15 bases. Looked up from germline, CDR1 is SGHTA and CDR2 is FQGTGA. The CDR3 runs 15 residues. The CDR3 region is CASRPGGKRNTEAFF. The DNA for the CDR3 is TGTGCCAGCAGGCCAGGAGGGAAGAGGAACACTGAAGCTTTCTTT. Full variable domain (missing parts from reference TRBV7-3 and TRBJ1-1): GAGVSQTPSNKVTEKGKYVELRCDPISGHTALYWYRQSLGQGPEFLIYFQGTGAADDSGLPNDRFFAVRPEGSVSTLKIQRTERGDSAVYLCASRPGGKRNTEAFFGQGTRLTVV.

This clone was detected only a few times. The CDR3: CASSFWTGGSNQPQHF. The CDR3 DNA is TGTGCCAGCAGCTTTTGGACAGGGGGTAGCAATCAGCCCCAGCATTTT. This rearrangement joins TRBV7-9 to TRBJ1-5, with TRBD1 identical over 10 bases. This CDR3 is 16 amino acids long. Germline V gene lookup returns CDR1 SEHNR and CDR2 FQNEAQ (reference sequence). Germline trimming cut 3 bases from V and 0 bases from J; bases unmatched to any gene: 2. The entire variable domain, with the rest obtained from reference TRBV7-9 and TRBJ1-5, is as follows: DTGVSQNPRHKITKRGQNVTFRCDPISEHNRLYWYRQTLGQGPEFLTYFQNEAQLEKSRLLSDRFSAERPKGSFSTLEIQRTEQGDSAMYLCASSFWTGGSNQPQHFGDGTRLSIL.

V usage is TRBV19 and J usage is TRBJ1-5; 9 bases match TRBD1. Germline CDR1 is LNHDA and CDR2 is SQIVND (reference sequence). The V and J ends lost 6 bases and 6 bases, in that order; junction bases with no gene match: 3. The length of the CDR3 is 13 residues. CDR3 region: CASSPDRGQPQHF. Written as DNA, the CDR3 is TGTGCCAGTAGCCCGGACAGGGGTCAGCCCCAGCATTTT.

V gene TRBV7-2 combines with J gene TRBJ2-5; possible D gene TRBD1, 5 bases. Per the germline V gene, CDR1 is SGHTA and CDR2 is FQGNSA. V was cut by 4 bases and J by 1 base, with 16 bases left in between. The CDR3 totals 16 residues. CDR3 region: CASSSPGLGVQETQYF. In DNA form, the CDR3 reads TGTGCCAGCAGCTCCCCCGGTTTAGGGGTCCAAGAGACCCAGTACTTC.

This clone was observed a handful of times. The gene calls are TRBV25-1 and TRBJ1-4; D is possibly TRBD1 (6 bases). The CDR3 runs to 14 residues. Germline V gene lookup returns CDR1 MGHDK and CDR2 SYGVNS. In nucleotides, the CDR3 is TGTGCTGGGGGGGGCGCGGCGACTAATGAAAAACTGTTTTTT. This translates into CAGGGAATNEKLFF.

This clone is deemed medium-sized. The chain combines TRBV11-2 with TRBJ2-7; 7 positions agree with TRBD2. Trimming at V came to 5 bases and at J to 3 bases, leaving 10 bases not matched to a gene. The CDR3 sequence is 15 residues long. The V gene's germline CDR1 is SGHAT and CDR2 FQNNGV. Written as DNA, the CDR3 is TGTGCCAGCAGCGGGCAACCGGGAGGAGGCTACGAGCAGTACTTC. It codes for CASSGQPGGGYEQYF.

This chain joins TRBV18 and TRBJ2-2, with 7 bases aligning to TRBD1. V was clipped by 3 bases and J by 1 base; unmatched bases: 5. The CDR3 has 16 residues. From germline, CDR1 is KGHSH and CDR2 LQKENI. CDR3 in DNA: TGTGCCAGCTCACCCTTGGACAGGAGGAACACCGGGGAGCTGTTTTTT. Translation gives CASSPLDRRNTGELFF.

This clone is medium-sized within its sample. The rearrangement links TRBV6-5 to TRBJ1-1; D is ambiguous. V was pared by 1 base and J by 8 bases, with 5 bases between. This CDR3 is 11 amino acids long. Germline assignment: CDR1 MNHEY and CDR2 SVGAGI. The CDR3: CASSYLTEAFF. CDR3 DNA sequence: TGTGCCAGCAGTTACTTGACAGAAGCTTTCTTT.

The chain couples TRBV6-2 or TRBV6-3 to TRBJ2-7; 7 bases agree with TRBD1. Germline lookup yields CDR1 MNHEY and CDR2 SVGEGT. V shed 1 base and J 4 bases; nucleotides not matched to a gene: 1. The CDR3 consists of 13 residues. The CDR3 DNA follows: TGTGCCAGCAGTTACTGGGACAGATACGAGCAGTACTTC. Its translation: CASSYWDRYEQYF.

This clone was seen ten or more times. The chain employs TRBV9 and TRBJ2-5, with TRBD2 identical over 9 bases. V gave up 0 bases and J gave up 2 bases; unmatched junction bases: 8. The CDR3 loop spans 17 amino acids. Germline assignment: CDR1 SGDLS and CDR2 YYNGEE. Written as DNA, the CDR3 is TGTGCCAGCAGCGTAGGGCCCCCGACTAGCGGACAAGAGACCCAGTACTTC. It codes for CASSVGPPTSGQETQYF.

The chain combines TRBV5-8 with TRBJ1-1, with 7 bases lining up with TRBD1. Germline CDR1 reads SGHTS; CDR2 reads YDEGEE. V trimming: 9 bases; J trimming: 3 bases; junction bases outside the gene matches: 8. CDR3 length equals 13 residues. This CDR3 reads CATRDREYTEAFF. The CDR3 DNA reads as TGTGCCACCCGAGACAGGGAATACACTGAAGCTTTCTTT.

The chain recombines TRBV7-9 with TRBJ2-3, with D maybe TRBD2 (5 bases). The germline V and J ends were trimmed by 8 bases and 0 bases, with 9 bases remaining between them. Germline V gene lookup returns CDR1 SEHNR and CDR2 FQNEAQ (reference sequence). This CDR3 contains 13 residues. The CDR3 reads CASVASSTDTQYF. CDR3 nucleotide sequence: TGTGCCAGCGTGGCTAGCAGCACAGATACGCAGTATTTT.

This sequence joins TRBV11-2 and TRBJ2-7; TRBD1 agrees at 11 bases. Germline V gene sequence: CDR1 SGHAT, CDR2 FQNNGV. The ends lost 5 bases at V and 6 bases at J; junction bases unmatched: 3. This CDR3 has 13 residues. Here the CDR3 reads CASSRTGGVEQYV. The CDR3 DNA sequence: TGTGCCAGCAGCCGGACAGGGGGCGTCGAGCAGTACGTC.

The rearrangement joins TRBV4-1 to TRBJ2-5; 9 nucleotides match TRBD2. In germline, CDR1 is MGHRA, CDR2 YSYEKL. The V segment lost 4 bases and the J segment 5 bases; nucleotides outside the gene matches: 5. The CDR3 runs 14 residues. CDR3 amino acids: CASSLSGGDETQYF. In DNA, the CDR3 is TGCGCCAGCAGCCTTAGCGGGGGTGACGAGACCCAGTACTTC.

The gene calls are TRBV10-3 and TRBJ2-3; D is ambiguous. Germline lookup yields CDR1 ENHRY and CDR2 SYGVKD. The CDR3 is made up of 12 amino acids. Trimming removed 2 bases from V and 5 bases from J, with 5 bases in between. CDR3 in amino acids: CAISERLDTQYF. Written as DNA, the CDR3 is TGTGCCATCAGTGAGCGGTTAGATACGCAGTATTTT.

The V gene is TRBV4-2, the J gene TRBJ2-1; 9 bases are shared with TRBD2. This CDR3 spans 22 amino acids. CDR1 is LGHNA, CDR2 YNFKEQ, per germline. V shed 1 base, J shed 0 bases, and the junction held 19 bases outside the gene matches. The CDR3 nucleotides read TGTGCCAGCAGCCAAGGGTGGAGTAGCGGGGGCAACCGCAGGGGCTCCTACAATGAGCAGTTCTTC. The encoded protein is CASSQGWSSGGNRRGSYNEQFF.

This rearrangement joins TRBV9 to TRBJ1-1; D might be TRBD1 (6 bases). Germline CDR1 SGDLS, CDR2 YYNGEE. Trimming left V 3 bases short and J 0 bases short, with 15 bases between. CDR3 length: 16 residues. The CDR3 spells CASSAGGAMMNTEAFF. The CDR3 DNA sequence: TGTGCCAGCAGCGCGGGGGGGGCAATGATGAACACTGAAGCTTTCTTT.

The chain combines TRBV12-3 or TRBV12-4 with TRBJ2-2; D is unclear. The V end was cut by 7 bases, the J end by 6 bases, with 6 bases between. CDR3 length equals 11 residues. CDR3: CASTSSGELFF. The CDR3 DNA sequence: TGTGCCAGCACCTCCTCCGGGGAGCTGTTTTTT.

This clone was observed a single time. The chain links TRBV4-2 to TRBJ1-2; maybe TRBD1 (6 bases). V shed 0 bases and J shed 4 bases, with 15 bases lying between them. The CDR3 covers 16 residues. Germline CDR1 reads LGHNA; CDR2 reads YNFKEQ. The CDR3: CASSQDGQNLIYGYTF. CDR3 in DNA: TGTGCCAGCAGCCAAGATGGACAGAACCTTATCTATGGCTACACCTTC.

The chain combines TRBV4-1 with TRBJ1-3; a weak D match, TRBD1 (6 bases). The ends were cut back, 4 bases at V and 4 bases at J, with 14 bases in the middle. The CDR3 runs 15 residues. Germline V lookup: CDR1 MGHRA, CDR2 YSYEKL. In nucleotides, the CDR3 is TGCGCCAGCAGCCGGTTTGTGGGGGCAGGAAACACCATATATTTT. It codes for CASSRFVGAGNTIYF.

This sequence joins TRBV5-1 and TRBJ2-3, with TRBD2 as a possible D gene (5 bases). The CDR3 contains 15 residues. Germline CDR1 reads SGHRS; CDR2 reads YFSETQ. The V end lost 7 bases, the J end lost 6 bases, and 21 bases lay between the germline ends. CDR3 in DNA: TGCGCCAGCCAATCGGCGGGTTTTCGGCGGGATACGCAGTATTTT. Its protein product is CASQSAGFRRDTQYF.

This clone was found a few times. The rearrangement joins TRBV4-2 to TRBJ1-1; 11 bases fit TRBD1. The germline gives CDR1 LGHNA, CDR2 YNFKEQ. The CDR3 is 17 residues long. Trimming took 1 base from V and 4 from J; bases not matched to a gene: 8. CDR3 nucleotide sequence: TGTGCCAGCAGCCAAGCAATGACCGGGACAGGGGGCACTGAAGCTTTCTTT. This translates into CASSQAMTGTGGTEAFF.